The 24 T cell receptor beta chains below come from one sample, sequenced in a study of blood T cell repertoires in COVID-19. Libraries were prepared by immunoSEQ multiplex PCR; TCRdb keeps only in-frame clonotypes and omits some of them. Of some 40,000 clones in the sample, roughly 84% were seen once. Sequenced: peripheral blood. Receptors originate from a man in his 70s with active COVID-19.

This clone appeared once. V and J are TRBV4-1 and TRBJ2-7; 14 positions agree with TRBD2. Germline CDR1 MGHRA, CDR2 YSYEKL. This CDR3 comprises 15 residues. V gave up 3 bases and J gave up 4 bases; unmatched junction bases: 2. The CDR3 spells CASSQGLAGAYEQYF. DNA for the CDR3: TGCGCCAGCAGCCAGGGACTAGCGGGGGCTTACGAGCAGTACTTC.

The rearrangement joins TRBV7-2 to TRBJ2-1, with a possible D match to TRBD2 (6 bases). The germline V gene encodes CDR1 SGHTA and CDR2 FQGNSA. V was pared by 5 bases and J by 15 bases, with 23 bases between. The CDR3 extends over 14 amino acids. The CDR3 region is CASSPRGNGASPFF. The CDR3 DNA follows: TGTGCCAGCAGCCCGCGGGGAAATGGGGCTAGCCCGTTCTTC. The full variable domain, rest sourced from reference TRBV7-2 and TRBJ2-1, is GAGVSQSPSNKVTEKGKDVELRCDPISGHTALYWYRQSLGQGLEFLIYFQGNSAPDKSGLPSDRFSAERTGGSVSTLTIQRTQQEDSAVYLCASSPRGNGASPFFGPGTRLTVL.

The rearrangement uses TRBV7-6 and TRBJ2-1; 8 nucleotides agree with TRBD2. The ends lost 2 bases at V and 2 bases at J; junction bases unmatched: 2. The CDR3 is 15 residues long. The germline gives CDR1 SGHVS, CDR2 FNYEAQ. CDR3 loop: CASSLLAGTYNEQFF. The CDR3 DNA is TGTGCCAGCAGCTTATTAGCGGGGACCTACAATGAGCAGTTCTTC.

The chain links TRBV27 to TRBJ2-7; D ambiguous. The ends were cut back, 6 bases at V and 2 bases at J, with 14 bases in the middle. The CDR3 is 14 residues long. Germline assignment: CDR1 MNHEY and CDR2 SMNVEV (reference sequence). Here the CDR3 reads CASSHISRPYEQYF. CDR3 nucleotides: TGTGCCAGCAGCCACATTAGCAGACCCTACGAGCAGTACTTC.

The J gene is TRBJ2-7, the V gene TRBV28; 8 nucleotides align to TRBD1. V trimming: 4 bases; J trimming: 6 bases; junction bases outside the gene matches: 8. This CDR3 contains 14 residues. Germline V gene lookup returns CDR1 MDHEN and CDR2 SYDVKM. The CDR3 protein is CASSSTGTGAEQYF. In DNA form, the CDR3 reads TGTGCCAGCAGTTCCACCGGGACAGGAGCCGAGCAGTACTTC.

V is TRBV2 and J is TRBJ1-4, with a weak D call TRBD1 (6 bases). Germline V gene sequence: CDR1 SNHLY, CDR2 FYNNEI. Trimming took 7 bases from V and 3 from J, leaving 12 bases between them. The CDR3 is 14 residues long. CDR3 in DNA: TGTGCCAGCACCCAACAGGGATCTAATGAAAAACTGTTTTTT. Protein sequence: CASTQQGSNEKLFF.

This clone was found a few times. The rearrangement joins TRBV14 to TRBJ2-2; 7 positions match TRBD1. Trimming cost V 3 bases and J 5 bases; bases outside gene matches: 9. Germline CDR1 and CDR2: SGHDN and FVKESK. The CDR3 is made up of 16 amino acids. The chain's CDR3 is CASSQWTGLRTGELFF. The CDR3 DNA reads TGTGCCAGCAGCCAGTGGACAGGCCTGAGGACCGGGGAGCTGTTTTTT.

CDR3 bases: TGTGCCAGCAGCCGGCTGGACAGGGGTGGGGCCAACGTCCTGACTTTC. Protein sequence: CASSRLDRGGANVLTF. The rearrangement uses TRBV5-6 and TRBJ2-6; 9 positions match TRBD1. This CDR3 region has 16 residues. Losses at the gene ends were 4 bases for V and 3 bases for J; bases not matched to a gene: 5. CDR1 is SGHDT, CDR2 YYEEEE, per germline.

This sequence joins TRBV20-1 and TRBJ2-5, with 10 bases lining up with TRBD2. Germline V gene data show CDR1 as DFQATT and CDR2 as SNEGSKA (reference sequence). V trimming: 3 bases; J trimming: 6 bases; junction bases outside the gene matches: 7. The CDR3 is made up of 14 amino acids. The CDR3 coding sequence is TGCAGTGCTAGTACTAGCGGGACTGGAAAGACCCAGTACTTC. The encoded protein is CSASTSGTGKTQYF.

V and J are TRBV4-2 and TRBJ2-5, with D possibly being TRBD2 (6 bases). Germline V gene data show CDR1 as LGHNA and CDR2 as YNFKEQ. This CDR3 is built from 14 residues. Trimming took off 4 bases at V and 5 bases at J, with 14 bases between the two ends. DNA for the CDR3: TGTGCCAGCAGCCCCCGGGGGAGTAGGGAGACCCAGTACTTC. Protein sequence: CASSPRGSRETQYF.

This clone was recorded only once. This chain uses TRBV12-3 or TRBV12-4 with TRBJ1-1, with D possibly matching TRBD1 (5 bases). The CDR3 runs 12 residues. V gave up 3 bases and J gave up 9 bases, with 11 bases separating them. CDR3 in amino acids: CASSFEGLKAFF. The CDR3 nucleotides read TGTGCCAGCAGTTTTGAGGGACTAAAAGCTTTCTTT.

The chain is built from TRBV3-1 (or the pseudogene TRBV3-2) and TRBJ2-7; 9 nucleotides match TRBD2. The CDR3 has 14 residues. The germline V gene encodes CDR1 LGHDT and CDR2 YNNKEL (reference sequence). V lost 4 bases to trimming and J lost 5 bases; unmatched junction nucleotides: 6. CDR3 residues: CASSPVAGVHEQYF. DNA for the CDR3: TGTGCCAGCAGCCCCGTAGCGGGAGTTCACGAGCAGTACTTC.

This rearrangement joins TRBV7-2 to TRBJ2-1; TRBD2 aligns across 11 bases. CDR1 SGHTA and CDR2 FQGNSA come from the germline V gene. The CDR3 runs to 16 residues. V trimming: 1 base; J trimming: 5 bases; junction bases outside the gene matches: 4. The CDR3 here is CASSLGGLAGDNEQFF. Here the CDR3 DNA reads TGTGCCAGCAGCTTAGGCGGACTAGCGGGTGACAATGAGCAGTTCTTC.

The chain links TRBV6-6 to TRBJ2-7; D is perhaps TRBD2 (6 bases). The CDR3 loop spans 15 amino acids. The V end was cut by 4 bases, the J end by 0 bases, with 13 bases between. CDR1 MNHNY and CDR2 SVGAGI come from the germline V gene (reference sequence). The CDR3 loop is CASSLEGPNSYEQYF. The CDR3 DNA follows: TGTGCCAGCAGTTTGGAGGGGCCCAACTCCTACGAGCAGTACTTC.

This chain joins TRBV6-6 and TRBJ1-1, with D possibly TRBD1 on 6 matching bases. Germline-derived CDR1 and CDR2 are MNHNY and SVGAGI (reference sequence). The CDR3 runs to 14 residues. The V end was cut by 6 bases, the J end by 1 base, with 12 bases between. The CDR3 protein is CASRWTVSNTEAFF. The CDR3 DNA sequence: TGTGCCAGCAGGTGGACAGTTTCGAACACTGAAGCTTTCTTT.

J is TRBJ2-3 and V is TRBV25-1, with D perhaps matching TRBD1 (6 bases). V lost 5 bases to trimming and J lost 7 bases, with 16 bases between them. This CDR3 has 14 amino acids. CDR1 MGHDK and CDR2 SYGVNS come from the germline V gene. The CDR3 sequence is CASSPQGRGNTQYF. The CDR3 bases are TGTGCCAGCAGTCCGCAGGGGAGAGGGAATACGCAGTATTTT.

The chain uses TRBV6-5 and TRBJ1-5, with 7 bases aligning to TRBD1. V shed 7 bases, J shed 9 bases, and the junction held 15 bases outside the gene matches. Germline assignment: CDR1 MNHEY and CDR2 SVGAGI. CDR3 size: 15 residues. CDR3 loop: CASIRHGQAALPQHF. In nucleotides, the CDR3 is TGTGCCAGCATTCGTCACGGACAGGCGGCCTTGCCCCAGCATTTT.

This chain links TRBV5-6 with TRBJ1-2; possible D gene TRBD1, 6 bases. Germline V gene sequence: CDR1 SGHDT, CDR2 YYEEEE. The ends were cut back, 1 base at V and 0 bases at J, with 16 bases in the middle. The CDR3 runs to 17 residues. The CDR3, as DNA: TGTGCCAGCAGCTTGATCGGGCTGGACAGTTCTAACTATGGCTACACCTTC. This gives the protein CASSLIGLDSSNYGYTF.

A remark on this clone: Germline and junction disagree at one end, which may indicate a read error. The CDR3 region has the DNA TGTGCCAGCAGAGAAGTGAAGGGAACGGCGGGATTCCACGAGCAGTACTTC. This encodes CASREVKGTAGFHEQYF. V and J are TRBV2 and TRBJ2-7, with D tentatively TRBD2 (6 bases). The CDR3 is made up of 17 amino acids. Per the germline V gene, CDR1 is SNHLY and CDR2 is FYNNEI.

The CDR3 here is CASSLSQGPFNQPQHF. The CDR3 coding sequence is TGTGCCAGCAGCTTATCCCAGGGGCCATTCAATCAGCCCCAGCATTTT. The rearrangement uses TRBV7-2 and TRBJ1-5, with D tentatively TRBD1 (6 bases). V lost 2 bases and J lost 3, with 14 bases in between. This CDR3 is built from 16 residues. Germline V gives CDR1 SGHTA, CDR2 FQGNSA.

The rearrangement joins TRBV5-5 to TRBJ1-4, with no clear D. The length of the CDR3 is 12 residues. The ends were cut back, 4 bases at V and 6 bases at J, with 7 bases in the middle. Germline V CDR1 and CDR2: SGHKS, YYEKEE (reference sequence). The CDR3 region is CASSPIDEKLFF. DNA for the CDR3: TGTGCCAGCAGCCCCATAGATGAAAAACTGTTTTTT.

The V call is TRBV10-3, the J call TRBJ1-6; weak D call: TRBD1 (6 bases). V shed 11 bases and J shed 3 bases, with 14 bases lying between them. Germline loops: CDR1 ENHRY, CDR2 SYGVKD. The CDR3 is made up of 14 amino acids. The CDR3 DNA sequence: TGTGCCGCGAAGGACAGCGGCTATAATTCACCCCTCCACTTT. It translates to CAAKDSGYNSPLHF.

The chain recombines TRBV13 with TRBJ2-6; D might be TRBD2 (5 bases). The CDR3 length is 15 residues. Germline CDR1 PRHDT, CDR2 FYEKMQ (reference sequence). Trimming took off 5 bases at V and 1 base at J, with 9 bases between the two ends. The CDR3 DNA reads as TGTGCCAGCAGCCGTGCGGGTTCTGGGGCCAACGTCCTGACTTTC. Protein: CASSRAGSGANVLTF.

This sequence joins TRBV28 and TRBJ2-7, with 12 positions matching TRBD2. Germline V gives CDR1 MDHEN, CDR2 SYDVKM. The CDR3 has 15 residues. Trimming took 5 bases from V and 4 from J; bases not matched to a gene: 6. The CDR3 region is CASSAMGLAGYEQYF. Here the CDR3 DNA reads TGTGCCAGCAGTGCGATGGGACTAGCGGGTTACGAGCAGTACTTC. Drawing the rest from reference TRBV28 and TRBJ2-7, the complete variable domain is DVKVTQSSRYLVKRTGEKVFLECVQDMDHENMFWYRQDPGLGLRLIYFSYDVKMKEKGDIPEGYSVSREKKERFSLILESASTNQTSMYLCASSAMGLAGYEQYFGPGTRLTVT.